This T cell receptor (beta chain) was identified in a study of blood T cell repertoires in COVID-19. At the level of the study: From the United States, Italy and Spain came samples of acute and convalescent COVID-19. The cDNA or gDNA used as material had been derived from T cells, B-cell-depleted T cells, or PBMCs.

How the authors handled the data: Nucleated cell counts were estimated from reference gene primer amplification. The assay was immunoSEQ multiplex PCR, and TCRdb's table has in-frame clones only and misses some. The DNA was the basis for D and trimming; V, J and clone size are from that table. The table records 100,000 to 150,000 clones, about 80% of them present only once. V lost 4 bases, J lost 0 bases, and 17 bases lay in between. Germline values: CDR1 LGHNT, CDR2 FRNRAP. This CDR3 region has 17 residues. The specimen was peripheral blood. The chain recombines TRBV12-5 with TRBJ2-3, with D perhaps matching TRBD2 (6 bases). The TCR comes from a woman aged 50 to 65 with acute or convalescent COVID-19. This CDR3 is CASGSASGLASTDTQYF. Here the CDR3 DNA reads TGTGCTAGTGGTTCCGCTTCGGGACTGGCAAGCACAGATACGCAGTATTTT.